This T cell receptor (beta chain) was sequenced during a study of T cell responses to AZD1222 COVID-19 vaccine. The data were produced by immunoSEQ multiplex PCR, yet TCRdb's version contains in-frame clones alone and is incomplete. The profile shows roughly 150,000 clones, about 92% of them singletons. CDR3 length equals 15 residues. Germline lookup yields CDR1 SGHVS and CDR2 FQNEAQ. Unmatched junction bases numbered 12, after V lost 5 bases and J lost 8 bases. This TCR was sampled from an adult in good health. V is TRBV7-8 and J is TRBJ1-2; 9 nucleotides align to TRBD1. Specimen: peripheral blood, collected on day 0 of AZD1222 vaccination. The CDR3 nucleotides are TGTGCCAGCAGCCCCAAACGCGGGACAGGGTTCGGCTACACCTTC. Protein sequence: CASSPKRGTGFGYTF. Variable domain in full (rest from reference TRBV7-8 and TRBJ1-2): GAGVSQSPRYKVAKRGQDVALRCDPISGHVSLFWYQQALGQGPEFLTYFQNEAQLDKSGLPSDRFFAERPEGSVSTLKIQRTQQEDSAVYLCASSPKRGTGFGYTFGSGTRLTVV.